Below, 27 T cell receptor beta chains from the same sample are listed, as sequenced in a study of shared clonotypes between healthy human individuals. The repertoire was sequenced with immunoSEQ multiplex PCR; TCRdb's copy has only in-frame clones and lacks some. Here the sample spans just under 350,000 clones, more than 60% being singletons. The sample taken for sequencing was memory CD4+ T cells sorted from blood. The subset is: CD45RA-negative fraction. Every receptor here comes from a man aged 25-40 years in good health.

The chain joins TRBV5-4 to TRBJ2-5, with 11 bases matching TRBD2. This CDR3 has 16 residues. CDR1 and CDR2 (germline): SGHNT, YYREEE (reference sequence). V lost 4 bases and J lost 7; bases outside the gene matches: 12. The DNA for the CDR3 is TGTGCCAGCAGCGGGGAGCCACTAGCGGGAGTCGGGACCCAGTACTTC. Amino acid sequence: CASSGEPLAGVGTQYF.

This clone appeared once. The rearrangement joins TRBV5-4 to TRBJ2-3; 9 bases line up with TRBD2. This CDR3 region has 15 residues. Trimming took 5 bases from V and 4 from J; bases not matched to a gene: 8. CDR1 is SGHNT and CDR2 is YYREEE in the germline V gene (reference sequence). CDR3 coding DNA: TGTGCCAGCAGTCTTAGCGGGAGTCGGGCAGATACGCAGTATTTT. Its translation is CASSLSGSRADTQYF. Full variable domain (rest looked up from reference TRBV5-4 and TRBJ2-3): ETGVTQSPTHLIKTRGQQVTLRCSSQSGHNTVSWYQQALGQGPQFIFQYYREEENGRGNFPPRFSGLQFPNYSSELNVNALELDDSALYLCASSLSGSRADTQYFGPGTRLTVL.

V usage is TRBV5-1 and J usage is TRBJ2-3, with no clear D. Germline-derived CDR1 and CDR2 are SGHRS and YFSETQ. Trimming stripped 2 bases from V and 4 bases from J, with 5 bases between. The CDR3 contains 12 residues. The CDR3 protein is CASSLKADTQYF. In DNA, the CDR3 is TGCGCCAGCAGCTTAAAGGCAGATACGCAGTATTTT.

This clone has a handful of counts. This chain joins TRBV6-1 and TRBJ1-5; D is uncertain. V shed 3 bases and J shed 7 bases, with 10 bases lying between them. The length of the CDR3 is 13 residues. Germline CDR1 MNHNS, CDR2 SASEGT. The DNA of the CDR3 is TGTGCCAGCAGTGACTTGGCAGTCCAGCCCCAGCATTTT. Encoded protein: CASSDLAVQPQHF.

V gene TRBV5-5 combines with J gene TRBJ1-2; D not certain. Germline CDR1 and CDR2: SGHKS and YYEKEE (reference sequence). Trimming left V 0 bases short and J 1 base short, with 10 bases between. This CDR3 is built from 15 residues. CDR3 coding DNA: TGTGCCAGCAGCTTGGGAACGGTCGGTAACTATGGCTACACCTTC. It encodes CASSLGTVGNYGYTF.

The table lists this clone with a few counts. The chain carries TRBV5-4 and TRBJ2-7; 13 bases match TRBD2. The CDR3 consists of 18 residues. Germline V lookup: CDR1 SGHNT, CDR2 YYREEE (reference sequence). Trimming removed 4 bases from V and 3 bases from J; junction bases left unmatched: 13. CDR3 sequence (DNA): TGTGCCAGCAGCCAACAGGGACTAGCGGGGAGAGGTCGCTACGAGCAGTACTTC. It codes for CASSQQGLAGRGRYEQYF. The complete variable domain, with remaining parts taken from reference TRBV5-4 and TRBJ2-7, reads ETGVTQSPTHLIKTRGQQVTLRCSSQSGHNTVSWYQQALGQGPQFIFQYYREEENGRGNFPPRFSGLQFPNYSSELNVNALELDDSALYLCASSQQGLAGRGRYEQYFGPGTRLTVT.

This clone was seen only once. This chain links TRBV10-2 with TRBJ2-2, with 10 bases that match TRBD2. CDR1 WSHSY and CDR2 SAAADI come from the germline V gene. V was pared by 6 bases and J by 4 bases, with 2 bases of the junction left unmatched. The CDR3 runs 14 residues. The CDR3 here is CASRSSGSTGELFF. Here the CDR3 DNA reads TGCGCCAGCAGGTCTAGCGGGAGCACCGGGGAGCTGTTTTTT.

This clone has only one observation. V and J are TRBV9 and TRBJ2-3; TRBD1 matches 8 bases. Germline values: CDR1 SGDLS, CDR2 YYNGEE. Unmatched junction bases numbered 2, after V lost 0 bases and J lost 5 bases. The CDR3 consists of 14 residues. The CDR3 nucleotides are TGTGCCAGCAGCGTAGATGACAGGGGAGATACGCAGTATTTT. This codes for CASSVDDRGDTQYF. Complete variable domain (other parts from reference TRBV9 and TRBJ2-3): DSGVTQTPKHLITATGQRVTLRCSPRSGDLSVYWYQQSLDQGLQFLIQYYNGEERAKGNILERFSAQQFPDLHSELNLSSLELGDSALYFCASSVDDRGDTQYFGPGTRLTVL.

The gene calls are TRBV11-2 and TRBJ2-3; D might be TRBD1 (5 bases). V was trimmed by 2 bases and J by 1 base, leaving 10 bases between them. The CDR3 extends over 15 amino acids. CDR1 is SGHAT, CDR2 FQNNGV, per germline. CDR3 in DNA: TGTGCCAGCAGCTTAAGGGGTGGGGGCACAGATACGCAGTATTTT. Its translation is CASSLRGGGTDTQYF.

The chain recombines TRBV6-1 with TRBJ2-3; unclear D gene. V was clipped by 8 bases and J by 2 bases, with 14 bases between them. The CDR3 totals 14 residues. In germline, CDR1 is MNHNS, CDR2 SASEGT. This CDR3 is CASSPRQPTDTQYF. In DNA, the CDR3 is TGTGCCAGCTCCCCCCGGCAACCCACAGATACGCAGTATTTT.

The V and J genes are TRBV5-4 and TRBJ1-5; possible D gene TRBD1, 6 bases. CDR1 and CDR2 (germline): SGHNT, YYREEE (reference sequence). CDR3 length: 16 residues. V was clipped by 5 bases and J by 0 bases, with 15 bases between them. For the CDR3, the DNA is TGTGCCAGCAGACGAGGGGGTCTATATAGCAATCAGCCCCAGCATTTT. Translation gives CASRRGGLYSNQPQHF.

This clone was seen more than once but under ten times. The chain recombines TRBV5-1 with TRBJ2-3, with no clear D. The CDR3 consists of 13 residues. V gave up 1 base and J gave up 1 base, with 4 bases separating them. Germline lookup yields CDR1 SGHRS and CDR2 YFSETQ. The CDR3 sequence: CASSLYGTDTQYF. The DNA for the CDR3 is TGCGCCAGCAGCTTGTATGGCACAGATACGCAGTATTTT.

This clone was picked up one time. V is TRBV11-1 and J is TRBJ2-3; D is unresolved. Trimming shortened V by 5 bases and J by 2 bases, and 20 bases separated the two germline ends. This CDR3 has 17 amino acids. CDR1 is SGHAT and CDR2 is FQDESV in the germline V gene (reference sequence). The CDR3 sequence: CASSPWGRVEITDTQYF. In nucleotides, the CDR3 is TGTGCCAGCAGCCCCTGGGGTAGGGTGGAAATCACAGATACGCAGTATTTT.

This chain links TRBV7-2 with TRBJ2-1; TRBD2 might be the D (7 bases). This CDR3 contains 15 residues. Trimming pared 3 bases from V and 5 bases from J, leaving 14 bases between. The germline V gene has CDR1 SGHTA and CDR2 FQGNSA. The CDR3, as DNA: TGTGCCAGCAGCTTTTTCACCGGGGGGCACAATGAGCAGTTCTTC. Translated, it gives CASSFFTGGHNEQFF.

Here the CDR3 reads CASSLEGTSGGELFF. The CDR3 coding sequence is TGCGCCAGCAGCTTGGAGGGGACTAGCGGCGGGGAGCTGTTTTTT. The rearrangement joins TRBV5-1 to TRBJ2-2; 11 bases line up with TRBD2. The germline gives CDR1 SGHRS, CDR2 YFSETQ. V shed 0 bases, J shed 7 bases, and the junction held 2 bases outside the gene matches. The CDR3 sequence is 15 residues long.

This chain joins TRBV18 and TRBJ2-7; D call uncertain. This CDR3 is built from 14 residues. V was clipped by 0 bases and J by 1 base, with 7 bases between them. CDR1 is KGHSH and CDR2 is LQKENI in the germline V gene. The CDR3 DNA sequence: TGTGCCAGCTCACCACCTTCCCGTTCCTACGAGCAGTACTTC. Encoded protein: CASSPPSRSYEQYF.

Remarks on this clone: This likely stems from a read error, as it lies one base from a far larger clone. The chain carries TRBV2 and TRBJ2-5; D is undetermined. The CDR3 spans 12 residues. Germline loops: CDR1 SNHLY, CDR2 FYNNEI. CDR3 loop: CASSLTEETRYF. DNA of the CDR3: TGTGCCAGCAGTCTGACGGAAGAGACCCGGTACTTC.

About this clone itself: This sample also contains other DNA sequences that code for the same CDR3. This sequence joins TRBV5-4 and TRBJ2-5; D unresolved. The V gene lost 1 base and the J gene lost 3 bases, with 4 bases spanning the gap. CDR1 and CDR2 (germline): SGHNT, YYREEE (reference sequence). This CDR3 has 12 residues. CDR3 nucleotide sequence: TGTGCCAGCAGCTTGCCGAAAGAGACCCAGTACTTC. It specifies CASSLPKETQYF. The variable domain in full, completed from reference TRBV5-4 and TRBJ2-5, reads ETGVTQSPTHLIKTRGQQVTLRCSSQSGHNTVSWYQQALGQGPQFIFQYYREEENGRGNFPPRFSGLQFPNYSSELNVNALELDDSALYLCASSLPKETQYFGPGTRLLVL.

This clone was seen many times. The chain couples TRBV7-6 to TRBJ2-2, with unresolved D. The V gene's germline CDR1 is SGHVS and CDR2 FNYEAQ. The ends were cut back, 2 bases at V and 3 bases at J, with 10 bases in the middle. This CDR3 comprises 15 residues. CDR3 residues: CASSLRGDDTGELFF. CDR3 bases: TGTGCCAGCAGCTTACGCGGAGACGACACCGGGGAGCTGTTTTTT.

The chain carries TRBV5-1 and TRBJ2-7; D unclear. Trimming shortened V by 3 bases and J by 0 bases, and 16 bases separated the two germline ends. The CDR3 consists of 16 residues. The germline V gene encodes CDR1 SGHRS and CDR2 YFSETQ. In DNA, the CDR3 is TGCGCCAGCAGCTCGGGCCACAAAACCCCCTCCTACGAGCAGTACTTC. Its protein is CASSSGHKTPSYEQYF.

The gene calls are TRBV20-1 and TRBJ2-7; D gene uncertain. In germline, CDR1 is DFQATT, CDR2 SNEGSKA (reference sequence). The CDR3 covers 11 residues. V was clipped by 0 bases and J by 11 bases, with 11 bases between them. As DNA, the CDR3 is TGCAGTGCTAGAGATAGGCAGCTCGAGTACTTC. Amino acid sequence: CSARDRQLEYF.

This CDR3 reads CASIHLHEQYF. DNA of the CDR3: TGTGCCAGCATTCATCTCCACGAGCAGTACTTC. This chain connects TRBV28 to TRBJ2-7; no clear D. V was clipped by 7 bases and J by 5 bases, with 9 bases between them. The CDR3 runs 11 residues. CDR1 and CDR2 (germline): MDHEN, SYDVKM.

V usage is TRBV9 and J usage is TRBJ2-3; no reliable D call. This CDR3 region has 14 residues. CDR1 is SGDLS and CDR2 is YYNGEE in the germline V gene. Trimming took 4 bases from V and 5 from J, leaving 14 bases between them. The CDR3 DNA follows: TGTGCCAGCAGCCAGAACCCCCTGGGAGATACGCAGTATTTT. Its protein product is CASSQNPLGDTQYF.

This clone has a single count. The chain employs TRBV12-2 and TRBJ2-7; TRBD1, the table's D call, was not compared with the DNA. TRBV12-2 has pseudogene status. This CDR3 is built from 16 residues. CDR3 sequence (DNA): TGTGCAAGTCTCGAGGGGGAACGGAGGAGCTCCTACGAGCAGTACTTC. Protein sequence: CASLEGERRSSYEQYF.

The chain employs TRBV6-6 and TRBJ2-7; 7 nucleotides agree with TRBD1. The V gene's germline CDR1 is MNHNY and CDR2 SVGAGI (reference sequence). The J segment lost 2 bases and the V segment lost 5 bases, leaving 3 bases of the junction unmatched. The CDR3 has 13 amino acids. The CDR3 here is CASSKQGPYEQYF. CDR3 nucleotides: TGTGCCAGCAGTAAACAGGGGCCCTACGAGCAGTACTTC.

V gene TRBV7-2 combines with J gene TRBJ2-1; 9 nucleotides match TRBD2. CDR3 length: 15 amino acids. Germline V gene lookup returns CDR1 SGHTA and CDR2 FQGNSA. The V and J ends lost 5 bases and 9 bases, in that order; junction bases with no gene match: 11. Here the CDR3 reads CASSPGVAGASEQFF. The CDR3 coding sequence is TGTGCCAGCAGCCCCGGGGTAGCGGGAGCGAGTGAGCAGTTCTTC.

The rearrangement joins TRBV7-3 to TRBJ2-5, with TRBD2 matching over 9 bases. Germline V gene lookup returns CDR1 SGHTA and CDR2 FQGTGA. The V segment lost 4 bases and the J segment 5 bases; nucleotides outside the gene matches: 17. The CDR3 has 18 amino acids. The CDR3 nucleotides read TGTGCCAGCAGCTCAACCCCCGGCGGGAGGGACCTTCGGGAGACCCAGTACTTC. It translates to CASSSTPGGRDLRETQYF.